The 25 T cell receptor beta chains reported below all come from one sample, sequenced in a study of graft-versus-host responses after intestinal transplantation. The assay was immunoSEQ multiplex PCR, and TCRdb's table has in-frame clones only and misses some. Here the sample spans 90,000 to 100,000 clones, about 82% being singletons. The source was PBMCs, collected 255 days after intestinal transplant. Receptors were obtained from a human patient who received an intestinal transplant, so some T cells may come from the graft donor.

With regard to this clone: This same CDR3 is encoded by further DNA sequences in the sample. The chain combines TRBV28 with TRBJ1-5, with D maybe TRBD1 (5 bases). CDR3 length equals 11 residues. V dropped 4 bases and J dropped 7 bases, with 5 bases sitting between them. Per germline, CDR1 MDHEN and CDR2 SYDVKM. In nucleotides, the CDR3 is TGTGCCAGCAGTTCAGGGCAGCCCCAGCATTTT. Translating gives CASSSGQPQHF.

Here the CDR3 reads CASSLERADTEAFF. In DNA, the CDR3 is TGTGCCAGCAGCTTGGAACGGGCGGACACTGAAGCTTTCTTT. The chain is built from TRBV5-4 and TRBJ1-1; D remains unclear. Germline V gene data show CDR1 as SGHNT and CDR2 as YYREEE (reference sequence). The CDR3 consists of 14 residues. The V gene lost 0 bases and the J gene lost 3 bases, with 9 bases spanning the gap.

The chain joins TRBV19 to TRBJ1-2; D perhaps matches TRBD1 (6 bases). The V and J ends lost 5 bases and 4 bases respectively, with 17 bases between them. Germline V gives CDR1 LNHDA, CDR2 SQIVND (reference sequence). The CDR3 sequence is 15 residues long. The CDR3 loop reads CASSPDRPLGYGYTF. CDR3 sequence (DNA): TGTGCCAGTAGTCCGGACAGACCTCTAGGCTATGGCTACACCTTC.

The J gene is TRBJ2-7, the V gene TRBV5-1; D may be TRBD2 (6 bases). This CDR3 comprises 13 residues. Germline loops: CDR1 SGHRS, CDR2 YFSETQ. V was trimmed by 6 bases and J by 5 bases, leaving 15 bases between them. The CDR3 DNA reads TGCGCCAGCAAATTGGGAGGTCGGGACGAGCAGTACTTC. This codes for CASKLGGRDEQYF. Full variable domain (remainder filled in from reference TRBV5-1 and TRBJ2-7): KAGVTQTPRYLIKTRGQQVTLSCSPISGHRSVSWYQQTPGQGLQFLFEYFSETQRNKGNFPGRFSGRQFSNSRSEMNVSTLELGDSALYLCASKLGGRDEQYFGPGTRLTVT.

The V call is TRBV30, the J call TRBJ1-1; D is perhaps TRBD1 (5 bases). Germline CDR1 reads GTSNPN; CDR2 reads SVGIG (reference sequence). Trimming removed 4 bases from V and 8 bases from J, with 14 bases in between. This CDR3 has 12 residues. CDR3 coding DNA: TGTGCCTGGAAGGGGAGAGGAAGCGAAGCTTTCTTT. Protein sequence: CAWKGRGSEAFF.

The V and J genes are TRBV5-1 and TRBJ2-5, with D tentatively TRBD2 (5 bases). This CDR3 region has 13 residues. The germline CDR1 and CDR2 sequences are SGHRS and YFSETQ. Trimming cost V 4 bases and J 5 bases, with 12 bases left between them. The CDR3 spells CASSPGEIETQYF. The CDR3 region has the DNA TGCGCCAGCAGCCCTGGGGAGATCGAGACCCAGTACTTC.

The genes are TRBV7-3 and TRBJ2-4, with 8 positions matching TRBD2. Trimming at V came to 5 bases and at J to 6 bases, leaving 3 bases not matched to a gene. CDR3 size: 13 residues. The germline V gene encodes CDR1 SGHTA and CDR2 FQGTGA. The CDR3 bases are TGTGCCAGCAGCACCGGGAGGGGAAACATTCAGTACTTC. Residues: CASSTGRGNIQYF.

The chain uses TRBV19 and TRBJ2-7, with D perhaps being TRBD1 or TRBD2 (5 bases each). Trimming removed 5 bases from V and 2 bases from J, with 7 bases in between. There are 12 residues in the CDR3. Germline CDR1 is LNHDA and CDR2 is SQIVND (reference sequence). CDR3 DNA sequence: TGTGCCAGTAGTGGGGGACCCTACGAGCAGTACTTC. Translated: CASSGGPYEQYF.

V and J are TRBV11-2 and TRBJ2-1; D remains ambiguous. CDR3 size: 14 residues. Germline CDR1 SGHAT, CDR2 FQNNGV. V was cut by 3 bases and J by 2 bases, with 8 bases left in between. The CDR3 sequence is CASSFLTAYNEQFF. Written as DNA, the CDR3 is TGTGCCAGCAGCTTCTTGACGGCCTACAATGAGCAGTTCTTC.

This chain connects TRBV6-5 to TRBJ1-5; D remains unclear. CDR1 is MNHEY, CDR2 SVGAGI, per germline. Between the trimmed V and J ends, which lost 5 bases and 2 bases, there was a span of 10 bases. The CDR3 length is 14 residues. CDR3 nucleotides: TGTGCCAGCAGTGAAAACATCGGCAATCAGCCCCAGCATTTT. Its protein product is CASSENIGNQPQHF.

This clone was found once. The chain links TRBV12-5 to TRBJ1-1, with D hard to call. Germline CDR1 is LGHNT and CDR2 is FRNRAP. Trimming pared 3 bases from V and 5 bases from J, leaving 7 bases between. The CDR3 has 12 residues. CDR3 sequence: CASGFVGTEAFF. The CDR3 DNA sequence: TGTGCTAGTGGTTTCGTTGGTACTGAAGCTTTCTTT.

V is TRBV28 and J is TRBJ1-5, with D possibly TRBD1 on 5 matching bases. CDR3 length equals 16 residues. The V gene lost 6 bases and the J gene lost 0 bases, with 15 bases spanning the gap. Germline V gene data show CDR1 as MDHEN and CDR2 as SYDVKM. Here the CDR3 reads CASSRAGDYSNQPQHF. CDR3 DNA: TGTGCCAGCAGCAGGGCGGGGGATTATAGCAATCAGCCCCAGCATTTT.

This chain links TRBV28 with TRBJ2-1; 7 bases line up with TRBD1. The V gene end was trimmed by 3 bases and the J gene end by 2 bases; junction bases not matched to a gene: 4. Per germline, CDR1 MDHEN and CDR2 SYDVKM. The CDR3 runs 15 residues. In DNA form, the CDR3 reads TGTGCCAGCAGTTTCCAAGGGACAGCCTACAATGAGCAGTTCTTC. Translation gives CASSFQGTAYNEQFF. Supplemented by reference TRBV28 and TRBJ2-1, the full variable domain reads DVKVTQSSRYLVKRTGEKVFLECVQDMDHENMFWYRQDPGLGLRLIYFSYDVKMKEKGDIPEGYSVSREKKERFSLILESASTNQTSMYLCASSFQGTAYNEQFFGPGTRLTVL.

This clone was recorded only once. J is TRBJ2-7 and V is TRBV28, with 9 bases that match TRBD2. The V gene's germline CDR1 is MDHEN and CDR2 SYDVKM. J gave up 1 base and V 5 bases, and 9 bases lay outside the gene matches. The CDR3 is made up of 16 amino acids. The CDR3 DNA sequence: TGTGCCAGCAGTCCCGAGGGGCGGGGGGGTTCCTACGAGCAGTACTTC. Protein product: CASSPEGRGGSYEQYF.

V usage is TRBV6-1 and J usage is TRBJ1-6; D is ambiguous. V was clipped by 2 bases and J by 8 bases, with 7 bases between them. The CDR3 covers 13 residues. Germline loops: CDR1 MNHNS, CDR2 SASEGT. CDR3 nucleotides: TGTGCCAGCAGTGAATATGTAGATTCACCCCTCCACTTT. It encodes CASSEYVDSPLHF.

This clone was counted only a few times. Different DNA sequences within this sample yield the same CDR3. The CDR3 protein is CASSLATANTEAFF. CDR3 in DNA: TGCGCCAGCAGCTTGGCGACAGCCAACACTGAAGCTTTCTTT. The rearrangement uses TRBV5-1 and TRBJ1-1, with a tentative D call TRBD1 (5 bases). The CDR3 loop spans 14 amino acids. Deletions cut 0 bases from V and 2 bases from J, with 8 bases between. CDR1 is SGHRS, CDR2 YFSETQ, per germline.

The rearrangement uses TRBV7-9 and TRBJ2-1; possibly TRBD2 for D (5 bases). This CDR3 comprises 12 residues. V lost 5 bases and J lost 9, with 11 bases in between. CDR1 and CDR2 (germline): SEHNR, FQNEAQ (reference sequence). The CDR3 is CASSASYGEQFF. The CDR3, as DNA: TGTGCCAGCAGCGCTAGCTACGGTGAGCAGTTCTTC.

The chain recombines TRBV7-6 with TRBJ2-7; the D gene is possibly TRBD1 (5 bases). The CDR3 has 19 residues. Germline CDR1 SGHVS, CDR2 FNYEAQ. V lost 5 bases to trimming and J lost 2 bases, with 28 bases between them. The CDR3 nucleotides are TGTGCCAGCAGCCAGCAGCCCGCCCCTGGCAGGGTGTTGACCTACGAGCAGTACTTC. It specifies CASSQQPAPGRVLTYEQYF.

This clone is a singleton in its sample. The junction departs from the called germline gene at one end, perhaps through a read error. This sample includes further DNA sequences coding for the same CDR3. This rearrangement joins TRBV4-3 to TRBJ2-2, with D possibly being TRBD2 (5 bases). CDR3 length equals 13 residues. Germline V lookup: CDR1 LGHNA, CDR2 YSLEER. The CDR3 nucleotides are TGCGCCAGCAGCCAAGAACTCACCGGGGAGCTATTTTTT. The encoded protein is CASSQELTGELFF.

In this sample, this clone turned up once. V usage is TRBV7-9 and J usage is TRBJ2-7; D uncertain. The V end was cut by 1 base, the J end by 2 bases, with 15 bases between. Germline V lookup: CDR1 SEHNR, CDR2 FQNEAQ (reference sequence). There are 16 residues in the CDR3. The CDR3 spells CASSLGFGGNTYEQYF. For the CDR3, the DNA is TGTGCCAGCAGCTTAGGTTTTGGCGGAAATACCTACGAGCAGTACTTC.

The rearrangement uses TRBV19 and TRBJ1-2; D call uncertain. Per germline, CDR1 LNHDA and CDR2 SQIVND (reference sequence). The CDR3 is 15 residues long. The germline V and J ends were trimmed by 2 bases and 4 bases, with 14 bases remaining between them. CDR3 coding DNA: TGTGCCAGTAGTATATCCCTTTATGGCGGCTATGGCTACACCTTC. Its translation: CASSISLYGGYGYTF.

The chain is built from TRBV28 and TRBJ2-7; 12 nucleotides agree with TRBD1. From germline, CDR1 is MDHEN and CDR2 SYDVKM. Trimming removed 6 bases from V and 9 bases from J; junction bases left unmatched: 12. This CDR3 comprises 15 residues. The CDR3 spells CASRPGPGQGAAQYV. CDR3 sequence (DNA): TGTGCCAGCAGACCAGGCCCGGGACAGGGGGCTGCGCAGTACGTC.

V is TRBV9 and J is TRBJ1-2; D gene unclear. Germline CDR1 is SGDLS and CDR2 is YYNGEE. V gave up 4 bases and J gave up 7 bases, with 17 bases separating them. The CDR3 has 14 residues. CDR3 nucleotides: TGTGCCAGCAGCTCACCGGGAACTATTATTGGCTACACCTTC. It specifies CASSSPGTIIGYTF.

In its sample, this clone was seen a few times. The CDR3 spells CASSPASETQYF. Here the CDR3 DNA reads TGTGCCAGCAGTCCCGCCTCGGAGACCCAGTACTTC. The V call is TRBV6-5, the J call TRBJ2-5; D call uncertain. Per germline, CDR1 MNHEY and CDR2 SVGAGI. The CDR3 is made up of 12 amino acids. V lost 5 bases and J 5 bases, leaving 9 bases between the germline ends.

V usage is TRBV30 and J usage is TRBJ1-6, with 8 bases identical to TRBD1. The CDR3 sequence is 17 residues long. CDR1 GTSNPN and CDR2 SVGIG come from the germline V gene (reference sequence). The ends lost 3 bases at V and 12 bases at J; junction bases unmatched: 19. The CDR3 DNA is TGTGCCTGGAGCGCGGACAGACAGGGGATCAGAGTAAGACCCCTCCACTTT. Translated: CAWSADRQGIRVRPLHF.